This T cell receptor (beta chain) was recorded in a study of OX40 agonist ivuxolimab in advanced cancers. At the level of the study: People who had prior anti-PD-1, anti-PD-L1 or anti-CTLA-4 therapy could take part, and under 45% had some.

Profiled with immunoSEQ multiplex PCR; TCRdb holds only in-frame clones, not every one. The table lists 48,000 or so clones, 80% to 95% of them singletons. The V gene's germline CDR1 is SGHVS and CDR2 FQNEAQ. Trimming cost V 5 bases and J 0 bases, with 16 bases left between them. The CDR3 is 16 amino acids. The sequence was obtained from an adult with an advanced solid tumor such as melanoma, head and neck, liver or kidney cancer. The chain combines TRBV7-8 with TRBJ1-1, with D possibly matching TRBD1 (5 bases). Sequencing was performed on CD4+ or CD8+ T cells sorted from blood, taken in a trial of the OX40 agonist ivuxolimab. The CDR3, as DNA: TGTGCCAGCAGCCCTAGTACCCAGGGCCTGAACACTGAAGCTTTCTTT. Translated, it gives CASSPSTQGLNTEAFF.